Shown below are 12 T cell receptor beta chains from a single sample sequenced in a study of T cells after yellow fever vaccination. TCRdb re-called the 5' RACE reads with MiXCR, one entry per CDR3 protein. The sample shows approximately 510,000 distinct CDR3 sequences, 20% to 25% of them seen only once. Sequences were derived from PBMCs, sampled approximately 20 days after the first yellow fever vaccination. These receptors all stem from a man younger than 30 who received the YFV17D yellow fever vaccine.

This clonotype came up a few times. V is TRBV3-1 and J is TRBJ1-5; D is perhaps TRBD1 (5 bases). V lost 1 base and J lost 3, with 7 bases in between. This CDR3 spans 14 amino acids. Germline V gives CDR1 LGHDT, CDR2 YNNKEL (reference sequence). The CDR3 nucleotides read TGTGCCAGCAGCCAAGGGGACTTCAATCAGCCCCAGCATTTT. As protein: CASSQGDFNQPQHF.

The rearrangement uses TRBV19 and TRBJ1-2; tentatively, D is TRBD1 (6 bases). Trimming cost V 6 bases and J 0 bases, with 8 bases left between them. The CDR3 has 13 residues. Germline-derived CDR1 and CDR2 are LNHDA and SQIVND (reference sequence). The DNA of the CDR3 is TGTGCCAGTAGGACAGGTACTAACTATGGCTACACCTTC. It translates to CASRTGTNYGYTF.

This clonotype turned up a few times. This chain links TRBV7-9 with TRBJ1-1, with no clear D. V lost 8 bases and J lost 5, with 15 bases in between. The CDR3 runs to 13 residues. The germline V gene encodes CDR1 SEHNR and CDR2 FQNEAQ (reference sequence). CDR3 sequence (DNA): TGTGCCAGCCACCCCGGCAGCGGGACTGAAGCTTTCTTT. It is translated as CASHPGSGTEAFF. The full variable domain, with the rest looked up from reference TRBV7-9 and TRBJ1-1, is DTGVSQNPRHKITKRGQNVTFRCDPISEHNRLYWYRQTLGQGPEFLTYFQNEAQLEKSRLLSDRFSAERPKGSFSTLEIQRTEQGDSAMYLCASHPGSGTEAFFGQGTRLTVV.

This clonotype was recorded a few times. The chain's CDR3 is CASSSTRGSTEAFF. In DNA form, the CDR3 reads TGTGCCAGCAGCTCGACCAGGGGAAGCACTGAAGCTTTCTTT. The rearrangement links TRBV7-9 to TRBJ1-1; tentative D call: TRBD1 (6 bases). This CDR3 has 14 residues. V was clipped by 4 bases and J by 4 bases, with 13 bases between them. In germline, CDR1 is SEHNR, CDR2 FQNEAQ (reference sequence).

The CDR3 sequence is CASRLAGGNNEQFF. CDR3 nucleotide sequence: TGTGCCAGCAGACTAGCGGGGGGGAACAATGAGCAGTTCTTC. The chain couples TRBV6-1 to TRBJ2-1; 13 bases align to TRBD2. Germline V gene lookup returns CDR1 MNHNS and CDR2 SASEGT. The V segment lost 6 bases and the J segment 5 bases; nucleotides outside the gene matches: 1. The CDR3 contains 14 residues.

In its sample, this clonotype was seen a few times. This sequence joins TRBV6-5 and TRBJ1-2; D is uncertain. Trimming took 2 bases from V and 0 from J, leaving 13 bases between them. The CDR3 is made up of 16 amino acids. Germline CDR1 and CDR2: MNHEY and SVGAGI. The CDR3 reads CASSYRGQLANYGYTF. The CDR3 DNA follows: TGTGCCAGCAGTTACCGCGGGCAGTTAGCTAACTATGGCTACACCTTC.

There are a few counts of this clonotype. The chain uses TRBV29-1 and TRBJ2-3; 11 bases line up with TRBD1. This CDR3 contains 13 residues. The V and J ends lost 7 bases and 1 base, in that order; junction bases with no gene match: 1. In germline, CDR1 is SQVTM, CDR2 ANQGSEA. The CDR3: CSAGQGGTDTQYF. The CDR3 nucleotides are TGCAGCGCGGGACAGGGGGGCACAGATACGCAGTATTTT.

This clonotype was seen only a few times. The V call is TRBV7-9, the J call TRBJ2-3; 7 nucleotides match TRBD2. The length of the CDR3 is 16 residues. The germline V gene has CDR1 SEHNR and CDR2 FQNEAQ (reference sequence). J was trimmed by 4 bases and V by 4 bases; bases with no gene match: 11. CDR3 bases: TGTGCCAGCAGCTCGGGACTAACCAGGGTAGCAGATACGCAGTATTTT. Protein product: CASSSGLTRVADTQYF.

This clonotype was seen more than once but under ten times. This chain uses TRBV20-1 with TRBJ2-5; a possible D gene is TRBD1 (5 bases). This CDR3 region has 13 residues. Germline V gene data show CDR1 as DFQATT and CDR2 as SNEGSKA (reference sequence). Trimming took 1 base from V and 3 from J, leaving 9 bases between them. This chain's CDR3 is CSARVKGKETQYF. CDR3 coding DNA: TGCAGTGCTAGAGTAAAGGGGAAAGAGACCCAGTACTTC.

This clonotype was observed a few times. V is TRBV28 and J is TRBJ2-7; 11 bases fit TRBD1. The length of the CDR3 is 16 residues. Germline CDR1 and CDR2: MDHEN and SYDVKM. The trim removed 4 bases at V and 4 bases at J, leaving 9 bases unmatched. The CDR3 loop is CASSSPGQGGGYEQYV. As DNA, the CDR3 is TGTGCCAGCAGTTCGCCGGGACAGGGGGGTGGATACGAGCAGTACGTC.

This clonotype has only one observation. The rearrangement joins TRBV7-2 to TRBJ1-6; 7 bases align to TRBD1. Trimming cost V 0 bases and J 14 bases; bases outside gene matches: 13. Germline loops: CDR1 SGHTA, CDR2 FQGNSA. CDR3 length equals 16 residues. CDR3 DNA sequence: TGTGCCAGCAGCTTAGCTCCCTCGGGACAGCCCATCACCCTCCACTTT. Its protein product is CASSLAPSGQPITLHF. Full variable domain (outside the CDR3, taken from reference TRBV7-2 and TRBJ1-6): GAGVSQSPSNKVTEKGKDVELRCDPISGHTALYWYRQSLGQGLEFLIYFQGNSAPDKSGLPSDRFSAERTGGSVSTLTIQRTQQEDSAVYLCASSLAPSGQPITLHFGNGTRLTVT.

This clonotype was seen ten or more times. This chain joins TRBV10-3 and TRBJ2-3; 12 bases are shared with TRBD2. Trimming cost V 6 bases and J 8 bases; bases outside gene matches: 12. Per germline, CDR1 ENHRY and CDR2 SYGVKD. This CDR3 is built from 16 residues. The CDR3 DNA reads TGTGCCATCAGCGGGACTAGCGGGTTATCAGGGGGTACGCAGTATTTT. Protein product: CAISGTSGLSGGTQYF.